A single sample is the source of the 19 T cell receptor beta chains below, sequenced in a study of Ad26.COV2.S vaccination and SARS-CoV-2 variants. Repertoires were generated with immunoSEQ multiplex PCR, while TCRdb's copy carries only in-frame clones and drops some. This sample has roughly 390,000 clones, with 75% to 90% found just once. Sample treatment: some 19 received Ad26.COV2.S at low or high dose, single or two shots; about five received placebo; per-sample allocation not given. Specimens were obtained on day 63 following the first vaccine or placebo injection. This material consisted of peripheral blood, taken in a trial of Ad26.COV2.S vaccine versus placebo. All receptors derive from a person between 18 and 65 years old who received the Ad26.COV2.S COVID-19 vaccine or a placebo.

Comments on this clone: The germline gene is not matched at one end of the junction; a read error may be the cause. The chain carries TRBV27 and TRBJ2-1; the match to TRBD1 covers 8 bases. Germline-derived CDR1 and CDR2 are MNHEY and SMNVEV (reference sequence). There are 15 residues in the CDR3. The DNA of the CDR3 is TGTGCCAGCAATTTACAGGGGGGAAGCTACAATGAGCAGTTCTTC. Its protein product is CASNLQGGSYNEQFF.

This chain links TRBV12-3 or TRBV12-4 with TRBJ2-5; no reliable D call. The CDR3 spans 11 residues. The V end lost 3 bases, the J end lost 2 bases, and 1 base lay between the germline ends. This chain's CDR3 is CASSLQETQYF. For the CDR3, the DNA is TGTGCCAGCAGTTTGCAAGAGACCCAGTACTTC.

J is TRBJ1-3 and V is TRBV15; TRBD1 is a possible D gene (5 bases). The germline CDR1 and CDR2 sequences are LNHNV and YYDKDF (reference sequence). The V end was cut by 1 base, the J end by 0 bases, with 10 bases between. CDR3 length equals 16 residues. The CDR3 DNA is TGTGCCACCAGCAGAGCCAAGACAGCCTCTGGAAACACCATATATTTT. Encoded protein: CATSRAKTASGNTIYF.

CDR3 protein: CASSSGTGLAKNIQYF. The CDR3 DNA is TGTGCCAGCAGCTCCGGGACAGGGCTAGCCAAAAACATTCAGTACTTC. The chain recombines TRBV5-8 with TRBJ2-4, with 9 positions matching TRBD1. Per germline, CDR1 SGHTS and CDR2 YDEGEE. V lost 3 bases, J lost 0 bases, and 4 bases stayed unmatched. CDR3 size: 16 residues.

The chain uses TRBV6-6 and TRBJ2-1; 9 bases are shared with TRBD1. Trimming cost V 5 bases and J 7 bases; bases outside gene matches: 12. The CDR3 runs 16 residues. Germline CDR1 is MNHNY and CDR2 is SVGAGI (reference sequence). The CDR3 is CASSTSLQGAQNEQFF. In DNA form, the CDR3 reads TGTGCCAGCAGTACGAGTTTACAGGGGGCGCAGAATGAGCAGTTCTTC.

The chain couples TRBV28 to TRBJ1-4; no reliable D call. The CDR3 sequence is 14 residues long. V shed 6 bases and J shed 10 bases, with 18 bases lying between them. Germline values: CDR1 MDHEN, CDR2 SYDVKM. CDR3 amino acids: CASSLAVGSGKLFF. CDR3 in DNA: TGTGCCAGCAGCCTAGCCGTGGGTTCGGGAAAACTGTTTTTT.

This sequence joins TRBV3-1 (or the pseudogene TRBV3-2) and TRBJ1-6; no firm D call. CDR1 is LGHDT, CDR2 YNNKEL, per germline (reference sequence). This CDR3 spans 15 amino acids. The germline V and J ends were trimmed by 0 bases and 8 bases, with 11 bases remaining between them. CDR3 in DNA: TGTGCCAGCAGCCAAGAAGCGGGGATCGATTCACCCCTCCACTTT. It codes for CASSQEAGIDSPLHF.

The rearrangement joins TRBV7-9 to TRBJ2-2; tentatively, D is TRBD1 or TRBD2 (6 bases each). The CDR3 contains 16 residues. V was shortened by 6 bases and J by 0 bases, with 14 bases between the two germline ends. Germline V gives CDR1 SEHNR, CDR2 FQNEAQ (reference sequence). CDR3 in amino acids: CASSSGRTANTGELFF. The CDR3 DNA reads as TGTGCCAGCAGTTCTGGGAGGACAGCGAACACCGGGGAGCTGTTTTTT.

The chain carries TRBV9 and TRBJ2-5, with a possible D match to TRBD2 (5 bases). This CDR3 region has 15 residues. The germline gives CDR1 SGDLS, CDR2 YYNGEE. Trimming cost V 4 bases and J 1 base, with 14 bases left between them. The CDR3 loop is CASSPSGGSQETQYF. The CDR3 nucleotides read TGTGCCAGCAGCCCGAGTGGAGGAAGCCAAGAGACCCAGTACTTC.

This chain links TRBV18 with TRBJ2-7; the match to TRBD1 covers 8 bases. CDR3 length: 14 residues. The trim removed 4 bases at V and 0 bases at J, leaving 2 bases unmatched. Germline V lookup: CDR1 KGHSH, CDR2 LQKENI. In DNA, the CDR3 is TGTGCCAGCTCACGGGACAGGAACTCCTACGAGCAGTACTTC. The encoded protein is CASSRDRNSYEQYF.

A few counts support this clone. The chain couples TRBV10-1 to TRBJ1-5, with D perhaps matching TRBD1 (5 bases). This CDR3 spans 18 amino acids. Germline V gene lookup returns CDR1 WNHNN and CDR2 SYGVQD (reference sequence). V dropped 11 bases and J dropped 5 bases, with 31 bases sitting between them. CDR3 DNA sequence: TGCGCCTCTGCCACGGGACCCAGGGCGCACCGAGGGCATCAGCCCCAGCATTTT. Residues: CASATGPRAHRGHQPQHF.

The rearrangement uses TRBV7-2 and TRBJ2-7; TRBD2 might be the D (6 bases). The V and J ends lost 4 bases and 2 bases respectively, with 15 bases between them. The CDR3 extends over 15 amino acids. The V gene's germline CDR1 is SGHTA and CDR2 FQGNSA. This CDR3 reads CASSSGGTPAYEQYF. The CDR3 coding sequence is TGTGCCAGCAGCTCTGGGGGGACTCCCGCCTACGAGCAGTACTTC.

As to this clone: The identical CDR3 is also encoded by other nucleotide sequences in the sample. The V and J genes are TRBV12-3 or TRBV12-4 and TRBJ1-5; D ambiguous. The V and J ends lost 2 bases and 2 bases respectively, with 4 bases between them. This CDR3 is built from 13 residues. The CDR3 is CASSLSRNQPQHF. In nucleotides, the CDR3 is TGTGCCAGCAGTTTAAGCCGCAATCAGCCCCAGCATTTT.

This clone was seen more than once but under ten times. This chain connects TRBV7-2 to TRBJ2-1, with 10 bases aligning to TRBD2. V lost 4 bases and J lost 10; bases outside the gene matches: 7. This CDR3 spans 14 amino acids. Germline V gene lookup returns CDR1 SGHTA and CDR2 FQGNSA. CDR3 sequence (DNA): TGTGCCAGCAGCTCCCTAGCGGGGGTGAGGGAGCAGTTCTTC. Protein sequence: CASSSLAGVREQFF.

CDR3 loop: CASSSRTSPGIRYF. In DNA form, the CDR3 reads TGTGCCAGCAGCTCTCGGACCTCACCGGGAATACGGTACTTC. J is TRBJ2-7 and V is TRBV7-8, with a tentative D call TRBD2 (5 bases). Trimming stripped 4 bases from V and 12 bases from J, with 22 bases between. Germline V gene data show CDR1 as SGHVS and CDR2 as FQNEAQ. CDR3 length equals 14 residues.

The rearrangement joins TRBV19 to TRBJ1-1; D is perhaps TRBD1 (5 bases). Germline V gene sequence: CDR1 LNHDA, CDR2 SQIVND (reference sequence). V was shortened by 3 bases and J by 6 bases, with 17 bases between the two germline ends. This CDR3 has 15 residues. CDR3 amino acids: CASSMGTVGVAEAFF. CDR3 bases: TGTGCCAGTAGTATGGGAACAGTAGGGGTCGCTGAAGCTTTCTTT.

The chain is built from TRBV5-8 and TRBJ2-1; D gene uncertain. Trimming left V 2 bases short and J 6 bases short, with 9 bases between. The CDR3 loop spans 13 amino acids. CDR1 is SGHTS, CDR2 YDEGEE, per germline. The CDR3 DNA reads TGTGCCAGCAGCTTAGAAGGTGGCAATGAGCAGTTCTTC. This gives the protein CASSLEGGNEQFF.

This clone has a single count. The chain links TRBV5-4 to TRBJ2-5; 7 positions match TRBD1. From germline, CDR1 is SGHNT and CDR2 YYREEE (reference sequence). The trim removed 4 bases at V and 5 bases at J, leaving 8 bases unmatched. The CDR3 consists of 14 residues. The DNA of the CDR3 is TGTGCCAGCAGCCAAGACAGGGTTTGGGAGACCCAGTACTTC. It is translated as CASSQDRVWETQYF.

This clone was observed a few times. J is TRBJ2-7 and V is TRBV5-6; tentatively, D is TRBD2 (5 bases). Germline CDR1 and CDR2: SGHDT and YYEEEE. The V and J ends lost 0 bases and 6 bases respectively, with 7 bases between them. This CDR3 has 12 amino acids. The CDR3 bases are TGTGCCAGCAGCTTGGGTCGGGGCGAGCAGTACTTC. Translation: CASSLGRGEQYF.